These T cell receptor beta chains were read from a single sample in a study of T cell responses to AZD1222 COVID-19 vaccine. Measured with immunoSEQ multiplex PCR; TCRdb has only the in-frame clones, and not every one. This sample has roughly 25,000 clones, with 86% found just once. The sample in question was peripheral blood, obtained 28 days after the second AZD1222 dose. The receptor source for this set is an adult who received the AZD1222 COVID-19 vaccine. Both conserved end residues are part of each CDR3. The D gene is left open where the match is weak. Expanded clones get a size class; other rows say once, few or many, or leave the size out.

>-|TRBV28|-|TRBJ1-4
CASSRVTYPEKLFF
TGTGCCAGCAGCCGGGTTACATACCCGGAAAAACTGTTTTTT
>-|TRBV7-3|-|TRBJ2-5
CASSSGTPQGTQYF
TGTGCCAGCAGCTCGGGGACTCCCCAAGGGACCCAGTACTTC
>-|TRBV5-1|-|TRBJ2-1
CASSWGTSGNEQFF
TGCGCCAGCAGCTGGGGGACGTCTGGGAATGAGCAGTTCTTC
>-|TRBV27|TRBD2|TRBJ2-1
CASSQFGLARLNEQFF
TGTGCCAGCAGTCAGTTCGGACTAGCTCGGTTAAATGAGCAGTTCTTC
>-|TRBV30|TRBD2|TRBJ2-5
CAFNSGLAGFEETQYF
TGTGCCTTTAACTCGGGACTAGCGGGATTTGAGGAGACCCAGTACTTC
>-|TRBV10-2|TRBD2|TRBJ2-7
CASRGTTLYEQYF
TGCGCCAGCAGAGGGACTACCCTCTACGAGCAGTACTTC
>-|TRBV10-2|TRBD2|TRBJ2-7
CASNRGSGSYEQYF
TGCGCCAGCAACAGGGGTAGCGGGAGTTACGAGCAGTACTTC
>-|TRBV7-2|TRBD1|TRBJ1-1
CASIPGQGRFGAFF
TGTGCCAGCATCCCGGGACAGGGGAGGTTTGGGGCTTTCTTT
>-|TRBV7-9|-|TRBJ1-1
CASSLEVNTEAFF
TGTGCCAGCAGCTTGGAAGTGAACACTGAAGCTTTCTTT
>-|TRBV19|TRBD1|TRBJ2-7
CASSPTGQGTGEQYF
TGTGCCAGTAGTCCCACGGGACAGGGGACGGGCGAGCAGTACTTC
>-|TRBV6-6|TRBD1|TRBJ2-3
CASSLGQGVTDTQYF
TGTGCCAGCAGCCTTGGACAGGGTGTTACAGATACGCAGTATTTT
>-|TRBV6-6|TRBD1|TRBJ2-5
CASDRDQETQYF
TGTGCCAGCGACAGGGACCAAGAGACCCAGTACTTC
>-|TRBV13|-|TRBJ1-2
CASRQGQLGDYGYTF
TGTGCCAGCAGACAAGGACAGCTCGGTGACTATGGCTACACCTTC
>-|TRBV5-1|TRBD1|TRBJ2-2
CASTEQGTGELFF
TGCGCCAGCACAGAACAGGGGACCGGGGAGCTGTTTTTT
>-|TRBV28|TRBD1|TRBJ2-1
CASRQGGGASYNEQFF
TGTGCCAGCAGACAGGGGGGCGGCGCCTCCTACAATGAGCAGTTCTTC
>few|TRBV19|-|TRBJ1-5
CASSIVDRFRQPQHF
TGTGCCAGTAGTATCGTAGACAGGTTCAGGCAGCCCCAGCATTTT
>-|TRBV11-2|TRBD1|TRBJ2-3
CASSLYGDQGARKTDTQYF
TGTGCCAGCAGCTTATACGGCGACCAGGGGGCGCGGAAGACAGATACGCAGTATTTT
>once|TRBV29-1|-|TRBJ2-7
CSARDSWEQYF
TGCAGCGCCCGGGACTCGTGGGAGCAGTACTTC
>-|TRBV18|-|TRBJ2-6
CASSPPLSGANVLTF
TGTGCCAGCTCACCACCCCTCTCTGGGGCCAACGTCCTGACTTTC
>-|TRBV7-9|-|TRBJ2-7
CASSLTDQGMGSYEQYF
TGTGCCAGCAGCTTAACCGACCAGGGGATGGGGAGCTACGAGCAGTACTTC
>-|TRBV28|TRBD1|TRBJ1-5
CASGGQGGNQPQHF
TGTGCCAGCGGGGGACAGGGAGGCAATCAGCCCCAGCATTTT